This T cell receptor (beta chain) stems from a study of follicular helper T cells after annual influenza vaccination. Only in-frame clones appear in the TCRdb table, and some are missing; sequencing was by immunoSEQ multiplex PCR. This sample yields 7,000 to 9,000 clones, of which roughly 79% are seen a single time; more than 3% belongs to the top ten. The time point: 2014-2015 season, pre-vaccination. The CDR3 is 15 amino acids. Germline V CDR1 and CDR2: MNHEY, SVGAGI. The V gene lost 0 bases and the J gene lost 3 bases, with 12 bases spanning the gap. This sequence originates from an adult who received the influenza vaccine. The chain is built from TRBV6-5 and TRBJ2-7, with D perhaps TRBD1 (6 bases). Sample: CXCR5+ CD38- circulating T follicular helper cells from blood, taken on the day of influenza vaccination. As for subset: circulating Tfh, non-naive CD4+CXCR5+PD-1+ (ICOS+CD38+ or ICOS-CD38-). CDR3 in amino acids: CASSYSPGQDYEQYF. CDR3 bases: TGTGCCAGCAGTTACTCGCCGGGACAAGACTACGAGCAGTACTTC.